This TCR beta chain was captured in a study of blood T cells in healthy people across ages (dated by TCRdb to the mid-2010s). Study-wide context: In model experiments, template switching captured about one uniquely barcoded TCR beta cDNA molecule for every two T cells. To track age-related changes in TCR beta repertoire diversity, the study relied on deep sequencing normalized with unique cDNA molecular identifiers. Four age groups were formed from the donors: young (average 16 years), middle-aged (approximately 42), aged (over 55) and long-lived (82). To avoid experimental bias, donors of different ages were randomly spread across the sequencing lanes. Two additional independent replicas of 1 million unique cDNA reads from the same blood draw were analyzed for two donors (one aged 18 to 30 and one aged 80 or older). What the authors observed across the whole study: Conclusive comparison of naive and antigen-experienced compartments was prevented by the profiling of bulk unsorted PBMCs. As age increased, observed TCR beta diversity per million T cells dropped in a roughly linear way, and a significant reduction was already evident by age about 40. Total diversity estimates from one million sequenced T cells were considered lower bounds and underestimates. A strong correlation was found between observed TCR beta diversity and the percentage of naive T cells measured by flow cytometry. The long-lived group showed more naive CD4+ T cells, fewer expanded clones and increased TCR diversity than the aged group, suggesting age selection. Because donor CMV infection status was unknown, age-related changes in expanded clonotypes were potentially confounded.

The CDR3 holds 16 amino acids from the cysteine to the phenylalanine. Only the CDR3 DNA stays, 48 bases, in frame from base 1. The germline V gene yields SGHRS for CDR1 and YFSETQ for CDR2. V is shortened by 0 bases, J by 0 bases, and the region joining them spans 13 bases. Systemically healthy Caucasian individuals from Russia, approximately 39 in total and aged roughly 6 to 95 years, were included as donors. Approximately 9 milliliters of peripheral blood were collected from each donor into EDTA-treated Vacutainer tubes. PBMCs were isolated by Ficoll-Paque density-gradient centrifugation, with at least 6 million obtained per sample. Total RNA, at least 6 micrograms per sample, was extracted from PBMCs with Trizol reagent. Naive CD45RAhigh/CD27high T cell percentages were measured by flow cytometry on a PBMC aliquot from every donor. Library generation was performed with 5' RACE. The instrument given in TCRdb is Illumina HiSeq 2500. A second about 6 to 11 cycle PCR used a sample-barcoded 5' primer and a J-beta primer mix. A template-switch 5' adaptor carrying 12 random nucleotides introduced a unique molecular identifier onto each TCR beta cDNA molecule. At least 3 million CDR3-containing paired-end reads were obtained from each sample. All of the RNA was converted into first-strand cDNA using the Mint cDNA synthesis kit, with a TRBC-specific oligonucleotide serving as the primer. Following uracil-DNA glycosylase treatment, all cDNA underwent a first 18-cycle PCR with the universal primers M1SS and BC2_uni_R. From the authors' description of their analysis: Each sample was normalized by randomly selecting 1 million high-quality reads, each carrying a distinct molecular identifier. Reads sharing molecular identifiers were discarded rather than binned into consensus sequences. CDR3 identification, clonotype clustering and error correction used MiTCR with a Q25 quality threshold and the strictest error-elimination algorithm. A nonparametric unseen species model using Euler transformation provided a lower-bound estimate of total TCR beta diversity. TCRdb's own reprocessing of the public reads used fastp at Q25 and MiXCR and kept productive beta chains. Identical CDR3 protein sequences are pooled into one entry, listed with their most common genes and DNA. Clone size and V and J calls follow TCRdb, not the original study. For this sample there are more than 800,000 distinct CDR3 sequences; 29% appear just once. The ten top clones hold 17% of the sample.

This clonotype was observed many times. Its antigen has not been determined. One base away there is no much larger clone; base qualities are not given. The rearrangement joined TRBV5-1 to TRBJ2-7, with TRBD1 tentatively as D gene (6 bases match). The sequenced material came from blood. The origin of this receptor is a woman older than 75 in good health. The nucleotide sequence reads as follows: TGCGCCAGCAGCTTGGCGGCCCGGGACAACTCCTACGAGCAGTACTTC. Its coded protein is CASSLAARDNSYEQYF. Reference TRBV5-1 and TRBJ2-7 genes cover what lies past the CDR3, so the full variable domain is KAGVTQTPRYLIKTRGQQVTLSCSPISGHRSVSWYQQTPGQGLQFLFEYFSETQRNKGNFPGRFSGRQFSNSRSEMNVSTLELGDSALYLCASSLAARDNSYEQYFGPGTRLTVT.